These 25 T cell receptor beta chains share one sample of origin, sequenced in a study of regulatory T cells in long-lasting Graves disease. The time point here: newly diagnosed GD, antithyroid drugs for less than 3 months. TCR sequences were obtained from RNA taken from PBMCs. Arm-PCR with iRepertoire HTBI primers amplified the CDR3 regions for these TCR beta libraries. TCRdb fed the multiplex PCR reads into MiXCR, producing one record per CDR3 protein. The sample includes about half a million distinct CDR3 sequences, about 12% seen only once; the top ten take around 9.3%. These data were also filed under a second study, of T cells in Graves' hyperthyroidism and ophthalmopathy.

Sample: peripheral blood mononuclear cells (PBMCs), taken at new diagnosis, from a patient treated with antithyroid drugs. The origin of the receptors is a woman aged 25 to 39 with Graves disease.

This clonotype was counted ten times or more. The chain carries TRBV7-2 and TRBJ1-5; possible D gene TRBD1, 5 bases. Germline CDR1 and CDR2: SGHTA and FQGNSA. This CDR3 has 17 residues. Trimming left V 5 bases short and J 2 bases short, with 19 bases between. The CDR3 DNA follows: TGTGCCAGCAGCCCTCGGGACCTACACATCGGCAATCAGCCCCAGCATTTT. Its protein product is CASSPRDLHIGNQPQHF.

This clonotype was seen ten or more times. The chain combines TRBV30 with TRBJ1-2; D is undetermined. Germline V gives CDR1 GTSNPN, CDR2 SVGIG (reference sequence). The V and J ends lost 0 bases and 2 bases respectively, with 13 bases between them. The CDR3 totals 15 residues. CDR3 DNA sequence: TGTGCCTGGAGTGTACTCGAGGGTTCAAACTATGGCTACACCTTC. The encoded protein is CAWSVLEGSNYGYTF.

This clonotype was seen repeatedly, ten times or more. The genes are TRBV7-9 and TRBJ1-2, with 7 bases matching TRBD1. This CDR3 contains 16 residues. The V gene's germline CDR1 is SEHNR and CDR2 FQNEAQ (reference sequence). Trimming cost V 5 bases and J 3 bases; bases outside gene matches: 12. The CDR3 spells CASSRLREGADYGYTF. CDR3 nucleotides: TGTGCCAGCAGCCGCCTTAGAGAGGGGGCGGACTATGGCTACACCTTC. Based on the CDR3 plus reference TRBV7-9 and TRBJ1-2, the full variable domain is DTGVSQNPRHKITKRGQNVTFRCDPISEHNRLYWYRQTLGQGPEFLTYFQNEAQLEKSRLLSDRFSAERPKGSFSTLEIQRTEQGDSAMYLCASSRLREGADYGYTFGSGTRLTVV.

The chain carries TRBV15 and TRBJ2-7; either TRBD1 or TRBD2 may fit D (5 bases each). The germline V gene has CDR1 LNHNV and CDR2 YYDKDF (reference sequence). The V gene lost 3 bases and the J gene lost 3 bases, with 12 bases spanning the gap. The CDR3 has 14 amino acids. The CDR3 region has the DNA TGTGCCACCAGCAGCCGGGACGGACACTACGAGCAGTACTTC. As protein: CATSSRDGHYEQYF.

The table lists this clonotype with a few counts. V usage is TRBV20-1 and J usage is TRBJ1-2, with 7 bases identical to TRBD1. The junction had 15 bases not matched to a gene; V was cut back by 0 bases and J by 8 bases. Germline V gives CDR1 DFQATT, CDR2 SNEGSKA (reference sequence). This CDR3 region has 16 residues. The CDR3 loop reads CSARDPRRDRVEGYTF. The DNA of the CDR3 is TGCAGTGCTAGAGACCCTCGTCGCGACAGGGTAGAAGGCTACACCTTC.

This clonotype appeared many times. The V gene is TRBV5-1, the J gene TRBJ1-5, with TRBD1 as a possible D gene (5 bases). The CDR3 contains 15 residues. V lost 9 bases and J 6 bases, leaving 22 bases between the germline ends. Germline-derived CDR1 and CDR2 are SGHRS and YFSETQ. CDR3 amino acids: CANPPGREGTQPQHF. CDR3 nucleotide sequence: TGCGCCAACCCTCCGGGACGGGAGGGTACTCAGCCCCAGCATTTT.

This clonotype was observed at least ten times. DNA for the CDR3: TGCAGTGCTATTCACAGAGAAAAATACGAGCAGTACTTC. Its protein product is CSAIHREKYEQYF. The J gene is TRBJ2-7, the V gene TRBV20-1; D is unresolved. The CDR3 runs 13 residues. Trimming took 4 bases from V and 4 from J, leaving 14 bases between them. Germline lookup yields CDR1 DFQATT and CDR2 SNEGSKA (reference sequence).

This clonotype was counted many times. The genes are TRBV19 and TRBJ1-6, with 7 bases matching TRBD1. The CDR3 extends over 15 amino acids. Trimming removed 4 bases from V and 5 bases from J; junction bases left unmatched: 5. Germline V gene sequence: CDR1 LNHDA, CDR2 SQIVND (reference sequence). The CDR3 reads CASSNTGTDNSPLHF. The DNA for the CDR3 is TGTGCCAGTAGTAATACCGGGACAGATAATTCACCCCTCCACTTT.

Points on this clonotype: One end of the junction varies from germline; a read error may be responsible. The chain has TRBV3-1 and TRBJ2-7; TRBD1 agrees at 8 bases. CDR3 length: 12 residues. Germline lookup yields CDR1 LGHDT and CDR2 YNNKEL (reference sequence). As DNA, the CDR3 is TGTGCCAGCAGCCCACAGGGGGGCGAGCAGCACTTC. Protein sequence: CASSPQGGEQHF.

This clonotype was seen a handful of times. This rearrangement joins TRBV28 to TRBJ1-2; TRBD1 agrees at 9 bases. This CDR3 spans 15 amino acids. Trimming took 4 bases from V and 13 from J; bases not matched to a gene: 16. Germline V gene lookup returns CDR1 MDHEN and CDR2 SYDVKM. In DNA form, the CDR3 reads TGTGCCAGCAGTTCTTACGAACCGGGACAGGGCGTCATCACCTTC. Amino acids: CASSSYEPGQGVITF.

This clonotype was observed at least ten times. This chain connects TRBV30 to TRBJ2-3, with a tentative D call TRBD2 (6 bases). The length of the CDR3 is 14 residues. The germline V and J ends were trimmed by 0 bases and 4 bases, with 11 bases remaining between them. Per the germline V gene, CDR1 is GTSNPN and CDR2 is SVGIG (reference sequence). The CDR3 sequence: CAWSVGGSADTQYF. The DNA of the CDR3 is TGTGCCTGGAGTGTAGGAGGGTCGGCAGATACGCAGTATTTT.

CDR3 DNA sequence: TGTGCCAGCAGGGCTGACGGCACAGATACGCAGTATTTT. It translates to CASRADGTDTQYF. The rearrangement links TRBV12-3 or TRBV12-4 to TRBJ2-3, with D hard to call. The CDR3 consists of 13 residues. The V gene lost 6 bases and the J gene lost 1 base, with 8 bases spanning the gap.

This chain's CDR3 is CASSQEGGGSTGELFF. CDR3 nucleotide sequence: TGCGCCAGCAGCCAAGAGGGGGGAGGGAGCACCGGGGAGCTGTTTTTT. V and J are TRBV4-1 and TRBJ2-2; 7 nucleotides align to TRBD2. The CDR3 is made up of 16 amino acids. V was pared by 0 bases and J by 4 bases, with 5 bases of the junction left unmatched. Germline CDR1 MGHRA, CDR2 YSYEKL.

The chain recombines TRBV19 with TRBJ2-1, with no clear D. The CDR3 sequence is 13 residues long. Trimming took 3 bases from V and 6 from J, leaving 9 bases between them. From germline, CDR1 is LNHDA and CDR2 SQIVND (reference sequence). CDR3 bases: TGTGCCAGTAGTATTTTACACCTCAATGAGCAGTTCTTC. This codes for CASSILHLNEQFF.

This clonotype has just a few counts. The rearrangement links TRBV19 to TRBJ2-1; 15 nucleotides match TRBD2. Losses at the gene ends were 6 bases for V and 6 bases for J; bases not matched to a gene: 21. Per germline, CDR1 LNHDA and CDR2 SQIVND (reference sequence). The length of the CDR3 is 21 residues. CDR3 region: CASSTPGGTSGRTGLANEQFF. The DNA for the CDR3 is TGTGCCAGTAGCACCCCCGGTGGGACTAGCGGGAGGACCGGGTTAGCCAATGAGCAGTTCTTC.

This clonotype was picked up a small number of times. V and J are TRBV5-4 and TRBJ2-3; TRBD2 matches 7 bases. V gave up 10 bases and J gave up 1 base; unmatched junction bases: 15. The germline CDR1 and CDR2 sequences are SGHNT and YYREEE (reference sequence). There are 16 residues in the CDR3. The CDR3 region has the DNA TGTGCCTCCAGCTTGGGGGGGAGGTTGGGCACAGATACGCAGTATTTT. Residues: CASSLGGRLGTDTQYF.

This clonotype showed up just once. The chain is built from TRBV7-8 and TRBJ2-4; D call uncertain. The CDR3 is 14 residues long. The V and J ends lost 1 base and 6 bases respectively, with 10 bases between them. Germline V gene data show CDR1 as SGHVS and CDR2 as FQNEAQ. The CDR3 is CASSLGSELNIQYF. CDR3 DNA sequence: TGTGCCAGCAGCTTAGGGTCGGAGTTAAACATTCAGTACTTC.

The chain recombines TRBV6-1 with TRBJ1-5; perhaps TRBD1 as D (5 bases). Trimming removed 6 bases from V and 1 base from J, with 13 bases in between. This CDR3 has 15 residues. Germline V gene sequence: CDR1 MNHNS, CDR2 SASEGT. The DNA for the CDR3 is TGTGCCAGCAGCAAAGACAGAGGCAGCAATCAGCCCCAGCATTTT. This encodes CASSKDRGSNQPQHF.

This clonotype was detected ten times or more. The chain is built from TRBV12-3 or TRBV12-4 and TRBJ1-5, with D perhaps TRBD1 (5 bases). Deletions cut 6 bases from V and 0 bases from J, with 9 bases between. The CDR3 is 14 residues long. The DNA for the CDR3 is TGTGCCAGCAGGGACACGGATAGCAATCAGCCCCAGCATTTT. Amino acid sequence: CASRDTDSNQPQHF.

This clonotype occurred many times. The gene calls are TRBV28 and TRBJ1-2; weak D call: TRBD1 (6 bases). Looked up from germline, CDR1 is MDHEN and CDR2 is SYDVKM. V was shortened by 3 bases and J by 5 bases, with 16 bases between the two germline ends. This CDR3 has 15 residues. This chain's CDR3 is CASSLMGGAGYGYTF. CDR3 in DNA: TGTGCCAGCAGTTTGATGGGGGGCGCAGGATATGGCTACACCTTC.

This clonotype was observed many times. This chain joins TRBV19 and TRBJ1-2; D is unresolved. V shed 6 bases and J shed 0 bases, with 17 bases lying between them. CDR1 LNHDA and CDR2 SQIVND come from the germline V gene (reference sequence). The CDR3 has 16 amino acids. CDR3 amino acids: CASSPAGLRTNYGYTF. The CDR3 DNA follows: TGTGCCAGTAGCCCCGCAGGCCTAAGGACTAACTATGGCTACACCTTC.

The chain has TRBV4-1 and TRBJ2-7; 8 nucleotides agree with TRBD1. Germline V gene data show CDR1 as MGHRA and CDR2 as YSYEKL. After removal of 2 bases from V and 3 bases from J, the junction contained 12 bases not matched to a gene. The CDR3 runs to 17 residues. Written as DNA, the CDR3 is TGCGCCAGCAGCCAACTAGCCCTCGGGACAGGTGGCTACGAGCAGTACTTC. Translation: CASSQLALGTGGYEQYF.

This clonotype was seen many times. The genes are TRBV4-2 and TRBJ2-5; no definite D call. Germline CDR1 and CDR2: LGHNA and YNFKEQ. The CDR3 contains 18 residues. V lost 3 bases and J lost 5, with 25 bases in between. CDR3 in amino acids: CASSHGAPQHVDEETQYF. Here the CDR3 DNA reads TGTGCCAGCAGCCACGGAGCCCCCCAACATGTGGACGAGGAGACCCAGTACTTC.

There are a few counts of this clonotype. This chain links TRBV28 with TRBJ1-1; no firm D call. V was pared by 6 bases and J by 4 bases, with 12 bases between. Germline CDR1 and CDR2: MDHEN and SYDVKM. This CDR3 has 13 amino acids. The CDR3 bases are TGTGCCAGCAGCCCGGGCCGGAGCACTGAAGCTTTCTTT. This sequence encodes CASSPGRSTEAFF.

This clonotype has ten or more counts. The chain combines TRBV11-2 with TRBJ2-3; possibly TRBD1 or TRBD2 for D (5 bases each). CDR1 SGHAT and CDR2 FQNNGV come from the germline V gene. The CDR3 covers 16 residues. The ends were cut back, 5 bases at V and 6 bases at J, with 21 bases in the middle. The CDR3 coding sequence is TGTGCCAGCAGCGAGCCCGGGACCCAGCCGTGGGATACGCAGTATTTT. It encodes CASSEPGTQPWDTQYF.